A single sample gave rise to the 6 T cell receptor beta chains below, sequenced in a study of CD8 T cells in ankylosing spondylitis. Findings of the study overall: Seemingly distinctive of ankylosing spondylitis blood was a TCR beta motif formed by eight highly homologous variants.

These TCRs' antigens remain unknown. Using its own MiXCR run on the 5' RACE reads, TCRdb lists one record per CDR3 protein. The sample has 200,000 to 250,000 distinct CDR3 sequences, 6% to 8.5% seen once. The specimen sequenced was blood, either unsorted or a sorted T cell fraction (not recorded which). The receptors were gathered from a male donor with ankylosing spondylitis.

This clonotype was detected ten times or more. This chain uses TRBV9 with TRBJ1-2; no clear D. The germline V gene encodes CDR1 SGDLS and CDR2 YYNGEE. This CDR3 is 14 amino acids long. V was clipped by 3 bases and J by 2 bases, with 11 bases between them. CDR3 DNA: TGTGCCAGCAGCGGCGCGGGTTCGAACTATGGCTACACCTTC. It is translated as CASSGAGSNYGYTF.

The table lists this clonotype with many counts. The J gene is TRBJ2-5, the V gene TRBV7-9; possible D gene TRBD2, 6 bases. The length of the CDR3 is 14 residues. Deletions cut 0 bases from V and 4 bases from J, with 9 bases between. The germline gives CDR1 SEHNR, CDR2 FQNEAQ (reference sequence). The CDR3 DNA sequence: TGTGCCAGCAGCTTAGCGGGACTTATAGAGACCCAGTACTTC. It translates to CASSLAGLIETQYF.

The CDR3 nucleotides are TGTGCCAGCAGCCCAAGGACAGGGGTGGGCGAGCAGTACTTC. Translation: CASSPRTGVGEQYF. V and J are TRBV7-9 and TRBJ2-7; TRBD1 agrees at 9 bases. This CDR3 is built from 14 residues. J lost 6 bases, V lost 5 bases, and 8 bases had no gene match. Germline V lookup: CDR1 SEHNR, CDR2 FQNEAQ (reference sequence).

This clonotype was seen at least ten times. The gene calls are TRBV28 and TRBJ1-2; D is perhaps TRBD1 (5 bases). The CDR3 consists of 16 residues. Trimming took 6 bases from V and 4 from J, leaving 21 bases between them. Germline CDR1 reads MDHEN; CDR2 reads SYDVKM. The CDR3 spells CASSLGPGPPPYGYTF. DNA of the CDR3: TGTGCCAGCAGCCTAGGACCAGGGCCACCTCCCTATGGCTACACCTTC.

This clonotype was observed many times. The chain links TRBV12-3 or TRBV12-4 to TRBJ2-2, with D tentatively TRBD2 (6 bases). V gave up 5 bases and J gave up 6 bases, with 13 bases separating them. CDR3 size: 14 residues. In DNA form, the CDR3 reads TGTGCCAGCAGTGGGGGAGGATTAGCCGGGGAGCTGTTTTTT. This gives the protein CASSGGGLAGELFF.

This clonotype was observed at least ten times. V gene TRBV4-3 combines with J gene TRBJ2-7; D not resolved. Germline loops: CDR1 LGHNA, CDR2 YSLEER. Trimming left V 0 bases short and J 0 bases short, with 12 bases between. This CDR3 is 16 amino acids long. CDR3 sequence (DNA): TGCGCCAGCAGCCAAGATGCCCAGTCGGTCTCCTACGAGCAGTACTTC. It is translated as CASSQDAQSVSYEQYF.